This T cell receptor (beta chain) is from a study of tumor-infiltrating lymphocytes in primary liver carcinoma. A constant-region primer served to make TCR beta cDNA from around 500 ng total RNA. A slightly modified ARM-PCR protocol with three nested multiplex PCR rounds produced these TCR beta libraries. In the first two PCR rounds, TRBV1-TRBV30 forward primers were paired with a C-beta reverse primer, and each round lasted around 10 cycles. Using its own MiXCR run on the multiplex PCR reads, TCRdb lists one record per CDR3 protein. Of about 200,000 distinct CDR3 sequences listed, roughly 61% are singletons. The source of the blood RNA was unsorted whole blood, and germline DNA was extracted as well. The germline CDR1 and CDR2 sequences are SGHNT and YENEEA. The CDR3 length is 13 residues.

Sequencing was done on a sample of peripheral blood. This sequence originates from a woman aged 55 to 70 with primary liver carcinoma and hepatitis B virus infection. The V call is TRBV11-3, the J call TRBJ2-7, with D possibly being TRBD2 (5 bases). DNA for the CDR3: TGTACCAACAGCGTCGGGGTTTTTGGCGAGCAGTACTTC. It yields the protein CTNSVGVFGEQYF.